This T cell receptor (beta chain) comes out of a study of CD8 T cells in Susac syndrome. CDR1 and CDR2 (germline): SGHRS, YFSETQ. The CDR3 spans 13 residues. V lost 1 base to trimming and J lost 12 bases, with 11 bases between them. Sequencing of TCR beta was performed on blood CD8+ and CD4+ T cells. RNA, at roughly 0.5 to 1 ug, was reverse transcribed with random hexamers. Across 54 Vbeta and 13 Jbeta, immunoSEQ multiplex PCR amplified TCR beta CDR3. A single record per CDR3 protein comes from TCRdb applying MiXCR to the immunoSEQ multiplex PCR reads. The sample carries some 68,000 distinct CDR3 sequences, roughly 93% recorded once.

The origin of this receptor is a human donor with Susac syndrome. Specimen: CD4+ T cells from PBMCs. The gene calls are TRBV5-1 and TRBJ1-6; the D is unclear. The CDR3 loop is CASSLREGRPLHF. In nucleotides, the CDR3 is TGCGCCAGCAGCTTGAGAGAGGGCAGACCCCTCCACTTT.